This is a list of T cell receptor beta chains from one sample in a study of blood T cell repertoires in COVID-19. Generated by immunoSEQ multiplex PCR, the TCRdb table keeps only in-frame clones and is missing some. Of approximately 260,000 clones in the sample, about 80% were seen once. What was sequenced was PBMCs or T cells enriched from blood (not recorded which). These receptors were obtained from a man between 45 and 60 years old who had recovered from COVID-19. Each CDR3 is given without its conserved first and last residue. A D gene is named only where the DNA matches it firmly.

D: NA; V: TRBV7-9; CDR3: ASSTDSSNQPQH
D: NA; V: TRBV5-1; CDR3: ASSKQGDGSYEQY
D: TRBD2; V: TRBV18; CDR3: ASSPKAGVSYNEQF
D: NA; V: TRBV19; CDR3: ASSPGGTMNTEAF
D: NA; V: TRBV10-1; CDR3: ASSKRSTQGVDEQF
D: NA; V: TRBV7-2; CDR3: ASSSPGRRGGELF
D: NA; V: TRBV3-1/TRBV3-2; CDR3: ASSQEVTGGEKLF
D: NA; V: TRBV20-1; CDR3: SASSTEMMMNTEAF
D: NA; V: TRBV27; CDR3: ASSPAASAVYSNQPQH
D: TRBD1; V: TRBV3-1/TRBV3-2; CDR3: ASSQEGTARETQY